The sequence of this T cell receptor beta chain was determined in a study of blood T cell repertoires in COVID-19. The assay was immunoSEQ multiplex PCR, and TCRdb's table has in-frame clones only and misses some. This sample carries about 190,000 clones, approximately 84% of them seen once, and the ten largest clones take approximately 5%. This CDR3 is 15 amino acids long. Germline assignment: CDR1 SNHLY and CDR2 FYNNEI. The germline V and J ends were trimmed by 3 bases and 7 bases, with 18 bases remaining between them. Source material: peripheral blood. The sequence derives from a woman in her seventies with active or convalescent COVID-19. This chain joins TRBV2 and TRBJ1-2, with D possibly TRBD1 on 5 matching bases. Written as DNA, the CDR3 is TGTGCCAGCAGTGAGAGGCGGGGGAAAATGGCTGGCTACACCTTC. This translates into CASSERRGKMAGYTF. The entire variable domain, with the rest obtained from reference TRBV2 and TRBJ1-2, is as follows: EPEVTQTPSHQVTQMGQEVILRCVPISNHLYFYWYRQILGQKVEFLVSFYNNEISEKSEIFDDQFSVERPDGSNFTLKIRSTKLEDSAMYFCASSERRGKMAGYTFGSGTRLTVV.